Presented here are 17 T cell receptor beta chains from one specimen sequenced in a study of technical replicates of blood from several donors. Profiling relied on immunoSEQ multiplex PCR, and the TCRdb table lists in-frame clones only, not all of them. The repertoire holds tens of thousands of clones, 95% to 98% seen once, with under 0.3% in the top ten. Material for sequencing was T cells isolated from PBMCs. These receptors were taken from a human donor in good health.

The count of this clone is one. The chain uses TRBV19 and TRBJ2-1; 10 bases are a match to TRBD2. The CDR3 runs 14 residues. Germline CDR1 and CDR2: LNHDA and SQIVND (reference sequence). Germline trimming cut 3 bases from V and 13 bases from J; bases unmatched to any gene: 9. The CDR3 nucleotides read TGTGCCAGTAGTATCCAGCGGGAGGGGCGAACTCAGTTCTTC. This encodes CASSIQREGRTQFF.

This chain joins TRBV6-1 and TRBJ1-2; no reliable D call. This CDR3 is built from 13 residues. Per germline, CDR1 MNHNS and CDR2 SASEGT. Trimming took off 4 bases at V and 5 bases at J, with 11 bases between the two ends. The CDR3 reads CASSGPPGYGYTF. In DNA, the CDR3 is TGTGCCAGCAGTGGCCCCCCGGGTTATGGCTACACCTTC.

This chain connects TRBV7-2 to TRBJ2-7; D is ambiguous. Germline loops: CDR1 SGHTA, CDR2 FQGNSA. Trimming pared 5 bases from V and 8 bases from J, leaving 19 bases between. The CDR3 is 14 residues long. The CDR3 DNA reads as TGTGCCAGCAGCCGACCTCAAACAGTTCACAAGCAGTACTTC. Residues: CASSRPQTVHKQYF.

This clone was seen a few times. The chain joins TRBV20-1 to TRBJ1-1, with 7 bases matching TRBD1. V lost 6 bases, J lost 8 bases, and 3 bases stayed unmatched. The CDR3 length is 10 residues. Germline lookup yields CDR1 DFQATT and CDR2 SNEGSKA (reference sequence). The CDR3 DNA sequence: TGCAGTGCGTTGACAGGGGAAGCTTTCTTT. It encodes CSALTGEAFF.

CDR3 coding DNA: TGTGCCAGCAGCTTCTTTTCGCCAGGCGGCAATCAGCCCCAGCATTTT. Its translation is CASSFFSPGGNQPQHF. This chain uses TRBV7-3 with TRBJ1-5, with unresolved D. Trimming removed 3 bases from V and 2 bases from J, with 14 bases in between. The CDR3 loop spans 16 amino acids. Germline V gene lookup returns CDR1 SGHTA and CDR2 FQGTGA. Together with reference TRBV7-3 and TRBJ1-5, the CDR3 gives the full variable domain: GAGVSQTPSNKVTEKGKYVELRCDPISGHTALYWYRQSLGQGPEFLIYFQGTGAADDSGLPNDRFFAVRPEGSVSTLKIQRTERGDSAVYLCASSFFSPGGNQPQHFGDGTRLSIL.

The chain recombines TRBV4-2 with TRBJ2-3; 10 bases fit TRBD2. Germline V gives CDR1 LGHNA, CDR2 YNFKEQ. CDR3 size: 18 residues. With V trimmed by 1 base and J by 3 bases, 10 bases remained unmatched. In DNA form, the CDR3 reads TGTGCCAGCAGCCAAGTACTAGCGGGAATAACGAGGACAGATACGCAGTATTTT. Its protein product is CASSQVLAGITRTDTQYF.

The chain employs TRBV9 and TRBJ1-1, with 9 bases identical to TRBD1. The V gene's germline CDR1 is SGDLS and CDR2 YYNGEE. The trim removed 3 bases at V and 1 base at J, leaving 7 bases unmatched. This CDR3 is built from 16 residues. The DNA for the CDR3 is TGTGCCAGCAGCGGGTCCCTGGACAGGGGGAACACTGAAGCTTTCTTT. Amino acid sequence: CASSGSLDRGNTEAFF. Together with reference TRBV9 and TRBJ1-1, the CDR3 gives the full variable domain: DSGVTQTPKHLITATGQRVTLRCSPRSGDLSVYWYQQSLDQGLQFLIQYYNGEERAKGNILERFSAQQFPDLHSELNLSSLELGDSALYFCASSGSLDRGNTEAFFGQGTRLTVV.

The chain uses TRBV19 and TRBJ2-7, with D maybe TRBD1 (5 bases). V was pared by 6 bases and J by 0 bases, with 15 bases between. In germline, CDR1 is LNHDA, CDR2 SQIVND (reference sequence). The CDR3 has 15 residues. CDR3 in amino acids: CASRAGHHSSYEQYF. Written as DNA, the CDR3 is TGTGCCAGTAGGGCCGGACACCACAGCTCCTACGAGCAGTACTTC.

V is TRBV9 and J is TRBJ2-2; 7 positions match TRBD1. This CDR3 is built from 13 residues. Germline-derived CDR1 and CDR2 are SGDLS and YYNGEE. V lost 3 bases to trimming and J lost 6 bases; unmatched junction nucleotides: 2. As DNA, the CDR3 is TGTGCCAGCAGCGAAGGGGGCGCCGGGGAGCTGTTTTTT. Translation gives CASSEGGAGELFF.

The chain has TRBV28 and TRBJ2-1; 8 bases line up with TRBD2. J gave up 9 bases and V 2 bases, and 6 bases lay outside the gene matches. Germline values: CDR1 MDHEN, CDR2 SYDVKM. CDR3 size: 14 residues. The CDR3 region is CASSLQREYIEQFF. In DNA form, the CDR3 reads TGTGCCAGCAGTTTACAGCGGGAGTATATTGAGCAGTTCTTC.

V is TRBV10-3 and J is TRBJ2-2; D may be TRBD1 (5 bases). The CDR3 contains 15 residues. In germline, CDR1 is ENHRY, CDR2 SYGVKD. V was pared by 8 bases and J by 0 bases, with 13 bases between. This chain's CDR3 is CAIGAPTPNTGELFF. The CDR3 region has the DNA TGTGCCATCGGGGCGCCTACCCCGAACACCGGGGAGCTGTTTTTT.

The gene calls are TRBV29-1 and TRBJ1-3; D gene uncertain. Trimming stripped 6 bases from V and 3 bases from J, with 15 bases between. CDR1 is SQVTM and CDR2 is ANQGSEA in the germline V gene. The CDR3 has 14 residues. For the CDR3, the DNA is TGCAGCGTGGAGAGGGCCGTCAGTGGAAACACCATATATTTT. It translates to CSVERAVSGNTIYF.

The CDR3 DNA follows: TGCAGTGCTGACAGGGGAAACACCATATATTTT. Protein product: CSADRGNTIYF. This chain connects TRBV20-1 to TRBJ1-3, with D perhaps matching TRBD1 (6 bases). Per the germline V gene, CDR1 is DFQATT and CDR2 is SNEGSKA (reference sequence). There are 11 residues in the CDR3. V gave up 5 bases and J gave up 4 bases, with 6 bases separating them.

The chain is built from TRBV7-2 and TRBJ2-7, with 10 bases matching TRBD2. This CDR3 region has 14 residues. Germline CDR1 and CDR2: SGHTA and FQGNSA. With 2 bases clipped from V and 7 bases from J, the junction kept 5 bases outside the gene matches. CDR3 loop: CASSLSGRAREQYF. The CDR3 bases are TGTGCCAGCAGCTTAAGCGGGAGGGCCCGGGAGCAGTACTTC.

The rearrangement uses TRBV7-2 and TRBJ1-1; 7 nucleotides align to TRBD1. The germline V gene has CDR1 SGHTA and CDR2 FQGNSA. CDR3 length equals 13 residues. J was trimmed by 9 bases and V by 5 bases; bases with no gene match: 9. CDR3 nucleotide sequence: TGTGCCAGCAGCCGCGGGACAGACGAAAAAGCTTTCTTT. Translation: CASSRGTDEKAFF.

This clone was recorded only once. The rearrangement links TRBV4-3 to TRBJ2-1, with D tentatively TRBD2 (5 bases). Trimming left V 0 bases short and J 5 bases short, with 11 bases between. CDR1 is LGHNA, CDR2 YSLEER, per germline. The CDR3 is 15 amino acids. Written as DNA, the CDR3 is TGCGCCAGCAGCCAAGATCAGCTAGCCCACAATGAGCAGTTCTTC. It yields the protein CASSQDQLAHNEQFF.

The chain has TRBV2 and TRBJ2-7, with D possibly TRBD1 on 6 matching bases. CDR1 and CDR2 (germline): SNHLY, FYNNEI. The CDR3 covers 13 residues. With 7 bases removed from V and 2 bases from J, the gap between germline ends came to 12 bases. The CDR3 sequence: CASMLTGTYEQYF. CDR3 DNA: TGTGCCAGCATGCTAACAGGGACCTACGAGCAGTACTTC.